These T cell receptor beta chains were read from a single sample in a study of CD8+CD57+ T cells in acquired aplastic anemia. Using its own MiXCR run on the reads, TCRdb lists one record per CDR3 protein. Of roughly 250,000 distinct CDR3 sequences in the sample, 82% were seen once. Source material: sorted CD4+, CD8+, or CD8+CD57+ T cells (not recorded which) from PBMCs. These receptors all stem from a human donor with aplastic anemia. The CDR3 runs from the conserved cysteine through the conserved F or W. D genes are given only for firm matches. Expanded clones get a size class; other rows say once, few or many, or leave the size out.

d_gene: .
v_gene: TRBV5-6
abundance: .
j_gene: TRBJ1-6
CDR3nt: TGTGCCAGCAGCTTGGGAGAGGGCGGCACTAATTCACCCCTCCACTTT
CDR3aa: CASSLGEGGTNSPLHF

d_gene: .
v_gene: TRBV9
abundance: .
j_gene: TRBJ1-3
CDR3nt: TGTGCCAGCAGCGTAGGAGAACAGAGCACAAATACGCTATATTTT
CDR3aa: CASSVGEQSTNTLYF

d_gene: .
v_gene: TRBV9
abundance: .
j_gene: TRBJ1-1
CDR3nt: TGTGCCAGCAGCCATGCGCCAGGGGACCACAATGAGGCTTTCTTT
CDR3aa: CASSHAPGDHNEAFF

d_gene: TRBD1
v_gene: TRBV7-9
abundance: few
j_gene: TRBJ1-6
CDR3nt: TGTGCCAGCAAAGAAGGACAGGCGAATAATTCACCCCTCCACTTT
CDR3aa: CASKEGQANNSPLHF

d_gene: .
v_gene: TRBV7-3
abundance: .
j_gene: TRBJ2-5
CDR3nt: TGTGCCAGCAGTTCTGGGGGAACTCGGGATGCGACGTATTACTTC
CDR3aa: CASSSGGTRDATYYF

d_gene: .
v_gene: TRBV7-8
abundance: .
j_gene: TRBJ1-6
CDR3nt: TGTGCCAGCAGCTTGGCGGGAGGCCCCTATACGCAGCCCCTCCACTTT
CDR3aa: CASSLAGGPYTQPLHF

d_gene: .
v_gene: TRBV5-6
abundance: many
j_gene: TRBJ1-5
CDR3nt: TGTGCCAGCAGCTTGGGAACCGAAGGCAATCAGCCCCAGCATTTT
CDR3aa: CASSLGTEGNQPQHF

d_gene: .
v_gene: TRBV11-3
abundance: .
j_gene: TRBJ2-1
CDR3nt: TGTGCCAGCAGCTTAGATCTGACAGGTGGCGATGAGCAGTTCTTC
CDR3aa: CASSLDLTGGDEQFF

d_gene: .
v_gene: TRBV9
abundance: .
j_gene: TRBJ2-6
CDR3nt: TGTGCCAGCAGCCCTCCGGGGGCTGGGGCCAACGTCCTGACTTTC
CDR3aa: CASSPPGAGANVLTF

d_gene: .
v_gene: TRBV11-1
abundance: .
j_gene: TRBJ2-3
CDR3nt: TGTGCCAGCAGCTTGGCGAGGGACGGGCATACGCAGTATTTT
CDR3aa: CASSLARDGHTQYF

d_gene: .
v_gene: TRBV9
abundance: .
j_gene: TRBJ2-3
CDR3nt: TGTGCCAGCAGCTTAGGAGGAGGTCACACTGCTAAGTATTTT
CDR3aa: CASSLGGGHTAKYF

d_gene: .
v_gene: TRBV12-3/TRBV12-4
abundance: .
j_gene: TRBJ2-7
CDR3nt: TGTGCCAGCAGCTTTCCCCCGGGGGGCGACACCGTCCGTTACTTC
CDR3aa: CASSFPPGGDTVRYF

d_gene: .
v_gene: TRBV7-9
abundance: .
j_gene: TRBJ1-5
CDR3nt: TGTGCCAGCAGCTTAGGGGGGAACAGCCGCAACCAGCCCCAGCATTTT
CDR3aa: CASSLGGNSRNQPQHF

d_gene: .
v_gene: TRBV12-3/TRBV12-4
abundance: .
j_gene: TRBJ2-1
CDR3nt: TGTGCCAGCAGCACTACAGGGACTTCTTCCAATGAGCAGTTCTTC
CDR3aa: CASSTTGTSSNEQFF

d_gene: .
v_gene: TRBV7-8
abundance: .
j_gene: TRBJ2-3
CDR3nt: TGTGCCAGCAGCGACGGGGGAACTGCTGCTCCGCATTTT
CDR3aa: CASSDGGTAAPHF

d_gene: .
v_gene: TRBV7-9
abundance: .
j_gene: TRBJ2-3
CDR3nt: TGTGCCAGCAGCTTAGCGAGAAGCGGCGATACGCAGGAGTTT
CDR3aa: CASSLARSGDTQEF

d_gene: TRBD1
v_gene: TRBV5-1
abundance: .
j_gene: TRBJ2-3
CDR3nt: TGTGCCAGCAGCTTGGGAGACAGGGGCAAGCAGTATTTT
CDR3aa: CASSLGDRGKQYF